The 21 T cell receptor beta chains below all came from one sample that was sequenced in a study of breast tumors, draining lymph nodes, adjacent tissues. TCRdb reprocessed the multiplex PCR reads with MiXCR, giving one entry per CDR3 protein. The sample has some 140,000 distinct CDR3 sequences; around 21% are singletons. The lymph nodes were axillary draining lymph nodes from breast cancer patients. Material: axillary lymph node tissue. These receptors were collected from a female donor with breast cancer. Some clones in this sample may be carry-over from other donors' samples.

This clonotype showed up just once. This sequence joins TRBV28 and TRBJ1-2; a possible D gene is TRBD1 (5 bases). Germline CDR1 reads MDHEN; CDR2 reads SYDVKM. Trimming pared 8 bases from V and 1 base from J, leaving 11 bases between. CDR3 length equals 13 residues. CDR3 protein: CASGPQGNYGYTF. CDR3 nucleotides: TGTGCCAGCGGTCCCCAGGGTAACTATGGCTACACCTTC.

This clonotype has ten or more counts. V usage is TRBV6-6 and J usage is TRBJ2-7; no clear D gene. The CDR3 is 13 residues long. Germline assignment: CDR1 MNHNY and CDR2 SVGAGI (reference sequence). V lost 0 bases and J lost 3, with 6 bases in between. CDR3 region: CASSYSPHYEQYF. DNA for the CDR3: TGTGCCAGCAGTTACTCTCCACACTACGAGCAGTACTTC.

In this sample, this clonotype turned up once. A much larger clone differs from this one at a single base, so this may be a read error. The V and J genes are TRBV11-2 and TRBJ2-1; no firm D call. The germline V gene has CDR1 SGHAT and CDR2 FQNNGV. The CDR3 has 11 amino acids. DNA for the CDR3: TGTGCCAGCAGGAACCTGGATGAGCAGCTCTTC. Translation: CASRNLDEQLF. The full variable domain, completed using reference TRBV11-2 and TRBJ2-1, is EAGVAQSPRYKIIEKRQSVAFWCNPISGHATLYWYQQILGQGPKLLIQFQNNGVVDDSQLPKDRFSAERLKGVDSTLKIQPAKLEDSAVYLCASRNLDEQLFGPGTRLTVL.

The chain combines TRBV13 with TRBJ1-1, with D uncertain. Per germline, CDR1 PRHDT and CDR2 FYEKMQ (reference sequence). The V end lost 6 bases, the J end lost 3 bases, and 8 bases lay between the germline ends. The CDR3 sequence is 12 residues long. The CDR3 DNA is TGTGCCAGCAGTTCGACTCACACTGAAGCTTTCTTT. Its protein is CASSSTHTEAFF.

The sample holds many counts of this clonotype. The V gene is TRBV6-6, the J gene TRBJ2-3; 14 bases map to TRBD2. Unmatched junction bases numbered 12, after V lost 6 bases and J lost 4 bases. Germline V gene sequence: CDR1 MNHNY, CDR2 SVGAGI (reference sequence). The CDR3 is made up of 18 amino acids. DNA of the CDR3: TGTGCCAGCAGCCCCACCCCGGGACTAGCGGGAGTTGCAGATACGCAGTATTTT. It translates to CASSPTPGLAGVADTQYF.

This clonotype was seen many times. The rearrangement links TRBV15 to TRBJ2-1, with TRBD1 matching over 7 bases. The CDR3 is 14 residues long. V trimming: 2 bases; J trimming: 5 bases; junction bases outside the gene matches: 3. Germline values: CDR1 LNHNV, CDR2 YYDKDF (reference sequence). The CDR3 sequence: CATSRPGQDNEQFF. CDR3 in DNA: TGTGCCACCAGCAGACCTGGACAGGACAATGAGCAGTTCTTC.

This clonotype was seen repeatedly, ten times or more. The V gene is TRBV30, the J gene TRBJ2-1; 7 bases are shared with TRBD2. CDR3 size: 14 residues. The ends lost 1 base at V and 5 bases at J; junction bases unmatched: 5. Germline V lookup: CDR1 GTSNPN, CDR2 SVGIG (reference sequence). Written as DNA, the CDR3 is TGTGCCTGGAGTGCTGGACTAGGGAACAATGAGCAGTTCTTC. This gives the protein CAWSAGLGNNEQFF.

This clonotype was found many times. The chain links TRBV30 to TRBJ1-3; 10 bases align to TRBD1. Germline V gene lookup returns CDR1 GTSNPN and CDR2 SVGIG (reference sequence). The CDR3 is made up of 15 amino acids. V gave up 1 base and J gave up 4 bases; unmatched junction bases: 4. CDR3 nucleotides: TGTGCCTGGAGTGCCGGGACAGGGGTAGGAAACACCATATATTTT. Protein product: CAWSAGTGVGNTIYF.

Ten or more counts support this clonotype. This rearrangement joins TRBV2 to TRBJ2-1, with TRBD2 matching over 12 bases. The CDR3 has 13 amino acids. The V gene end was trimmed by 10 bases and the J gene end by 7 bases; junction bases not matched to a gene: 5. Germline V gene sequence: CDR1 SNHLY, CDR2 FYNNEI. CDR3 in amino acids: CAIGLAGLNEQFF. Here the CDR3 DNA reads TGTGCCATAGGACTAGCGGGGCTAAATGAGCAGTTCTTC.

This clonotype has a count of ten or more. The V and J genes are TRBV7-3 and TRBJ2-6, with a tentative D call TRBD2 (6 bases). V was shortened by 6 bases and J by 3 bases, with 18 bases between the two germline ends. In germline, CDR1 is SGHTA, CDR2 FQGTGA. The CDR3 totals 17 residues. The CDR3 loop is CASSEPGRRDGANVLTF. CDR3 DNA sequence: TGTGCCAGCAGTGAACCGGGACGGAGGGATGGGGCCAACGTCCTGACTTTC.

In this sample, this clonotype turned up many times. V and J are TRBV28 and TRBJ2-7, with TRBD2 identical over 12 bases. The V gene's germline CDR1 is MDHEN and CDR2 SYDVKM. Germline trimming cut 6 bases from V and 2 bases from J; bases unmatched to any gene: 5. The CDR3 length is 15 residues. The CDR3 loop reads CASSRTSGATYEQYF. The CDR3 nucleotides read TGTGCCAGCAGCCGGACTAGCGGGGCCACCTACGAGCAGTACTTC. Together with reference TRBV28 and TRBJ2-7, the CDR3 gives the full variable domain: DVKVTQSSRYLVKRTGEKVFLECVQDMDHENMFWYRQDPGLGLRLIYFSYDVKMKEKGDIPEGYSVSREKKERFSLILESASTNQTSMYLCASSRTSGATYEQYFGPGTRLTVT.

Comment on this clonotype: A much larger clone sits a single nucleotide away, making a read error possible. The chain has TRBV25-1 and TRBJ2-6; perhaps TRBD1 as D (7 bases). Germline CDR1 reads MGHDK; CDR2 reads SYGVNS. The CDR3 totals 16 residues. The CDR3: CAGSEPGGLGANVLTF. The DNA for the CDR3 is TGTGCCGGCAGTGAGCCAGGGGGGCTCGGGGCCAACGTCCTGACTTTC.

This clonotype was observed at least ten times. The rearrangement uses TRBV5-5 and TRBJ1-5; D gene uncertain. V gave up 0 bases and J gave up 0 bases, with 4 bases separating them. The CDR3 sequence is 14 residues long. Germline V gene data show CDR1 as SGHKS and CDR2 as YYEKEE (reference sequence). The CDR3 coding sequence is TGTGCCAGCAGCTTGGAGTATAGCAATCAGCCCCAGCATTTT. This encodes CASSLEYSNQPQHF.

On this clonotype itself: Just one base apart from a much larger clone, this may be a read error. No conserved phenylalanine or tryptophan ends this CDR3, so it is likely a read error. The rearrangement uses TRBV6-5 and TRBJ2-1; D is undetermined. V lost 2 bases, J lost 8 bases, and 13 bases lay in between. CDR3 length: 14 amino acids. Germline loops: CDR1 MNHEY, CDR2 SVGAGI. Here the CDR3 reads CASSYSAGSHEQFS. Here the CDR3 DNA reads TGTGCCAGCAGTTACAGCGCAGGTAGCCATGAGCAGTTCTCC.

This clonotype has ten or more counts. This chain joins TRBV2 and TRBJ1-2; the match to TRBD1 covers 7 bases. The germline CDR1 and CDR2 sequences are SNHLY and FYNNEI. The CDR3 runs 14 residues. Germline trimming cut 6 bases from V and 5 bases from J; bases unmatched to any gene: 9. This CDR3 is CASRIRQGIYGYTF. The CDR3 bases are TGTGCCAGCAGGATAAGACAGGGAATTTATGGCTACACCTTC. Together with reference TRBV2 and TRBJ1-2, the CDR3 gives the full variable domain: EPEVTQTPSHQVTQMGQEVILRCVPISNHLYFYWYRQILGQKVEFLVSFYNNEISEKSEIFDDQFSVERPDGSNFTLKIRSTKLEDSAMYFCASRIRQGIYGYTFGSGTRLTVV.

About this clonotype: A much more abundant neighbour one base away suggests this may be a read error. This chain uses TRBV7-9 with TRBJ2-6; a possible D gene is TRBD1 (5 bases). Germline loops: CDR1 SEHNR, CDR2 FQNEAQ (reference sequence). The CDR3 sequence is 16 residues long. The DNA for the CDR3 is TGTGCCAGCAGCTTAGGTTTCCTCTCTGGGGCCAACGTCCCGACTTTC. The encoded protein is CASSLGFLSGANVPTF.

The table lists this clonotype with many counts. V and J are TRBV19 and TRBJ2-7, with 12 nucleotides matching TRBD1. CDR3 length equals 17 residues. Germline values: CDR1 LNHDA, CDR2 SQIVND (reference sequence). V lost 3 bases, J lost 5 bases, and 11 bases stayed unmatched. CDR3 sequence (DNA): TGTGCCAGTAGTATCCGGGACAGGGGGCTGTCCGGAGACGAGCAGTACTTC. It translates to CASSIRDRGLSGDEQYF.

This clonotype was found many times. The CDR3 coding sequence is TGTGCCACCAGTGACCGGGGGGTCTCCGGGGAGCTGTTTTTT. It codes for CATSDRGVSGELFF. V gene TRBV24-1 combines with J gene TRBJ2-2; the match to TRBD2 covers 7 bases. This CDR3 region has 14 residues. Germline CDR1 and CDR2: KGHDR and SFDVKD. The J segment lost 6 bases and the V segment lost 4 bases, leaving 4 bases of the junction unmatched.

At least ten counts were recorded for this clonotype. The chain employs TRBV12-3 or TRBV12-4 and TRBJ2-1; the match to TRBD1 covers 10 bases. CDR3 size: 11 residues. Trimming removed 9 bases from V and 9 bases from J; junction bases left unmatched: 2. The CDR3 DNA is TGTGCCAGTAGGGACAGGGGTGAGCAGTTCTTC. Protein product: CASRDRGEQFF.

This clonotype was seen more than once but under ten times. This chain links TRBV27 with TRBJ2-1; 8 bases match TRBD1. The germline V gene has CDR1 MNHEY and CDR2 SMNVEV (reference sequence). J lost 0 bases, V lost 5 bases, and 6 bases had no gene match. The CDR3 is 16 residues long. The CDR3 loop is CASSKRQGSSYNEQFF. In DNA form, the CDR3 reads TGTGCCAGCAGTAAAAGACAGGGGAGCTCCTACAATGAGCAGTTCTTC.

The chain uses TRBV28 and TRBJ1-5; 10 bases are shared with TRBD1. V lost 7 bases to trimming and J lost 1 base; unmatched junction nucleotides: 7. Germline V lookup: CDR1 MDHEN, CDR2 SYDVKM. The CDR3 covers 16 residues. CDR3: CASTRWTGGSNQPQHF. The DNA for the CDR3 is TGTGCCAGCACCCGATGGACAGGGGGAAGCAATCAGCCCCAGCATTTT.